Below are 10 T cell receptor beta chains sequenced from a single sample in a study of blood T cell repertoires in COVID-19 (TCRdb year 2020). The method behind the library was the immunoSEQ multiplex PCR assay. In its TCRdb copy, this immuneACCESS table keeps in-frame sequences only and misses some clones. Where compared with another copy, unresolved V genes explain less than half of these, and the others have no known cause. Across this sample there are 150,000 to 200,000 clones, with 75% to 90% seen only once. The ten largest clonotypes hold about 5% of the sample. Sequenced: PBMCs or T cells enriched from blood (not recorded which). These receptors originate from a man in his 70s who had been exposed to COVID-19.

A single count supports this clone. In DNA, the CDR3 is TGTGCCAGCAGCGTTACCGGGACAGGGTGGCCCGAAAAACTGTTTTTT. Protein sequence: CASSVTGTGWPEKLFF. V gene TRBV9 combines with J gene TRBJ1-4, with 9 positions matching TRBD1. Per the germline V gene, CDR1 is SGDLS and CDR2 is YYNGEE. Trimming removed 2 bases from V and 8 bases from J; junction bases left unmatched: 10. The CDR3 has 16 amino acids.

The chain links TRBV3-1 (or the pseudogene TRBV3-2) to TRBJ2-3; 7 bases are a match to TRBD2. The CDR3 runs to 15 residues. Germline V gene sequence: CDR1 LGHDT, CDR2 YNNKEL (reference sequence). Trimming removed 4 bases from V and 6 bases from J; junction bases left unmatched: 10. CDR3: CASSREGPRSDTQYF. The CDR3 DNA reads as TGTGCCAGCAGCCGGGAGGGCCCTAGATCGGATACGCAGTATTTT.

The rearrangement joins TRBV11-2 to TRBJ2-2; the D is unclear. V was clipped by 2 bases and J by 7 bases, with 8 bases between them. The CDR3 consists of 13 residues. The germline CDR1 and CDR2 sequences are SGHAT and FQNNGV. The CDR3 here is CASSLPFVGELFF. DNA for the CDR3: TGTGCCAGCAGCTTACCATTTGTCGGGGAGCTGTTTTTT.

The J gene is TRBJ1-1, the V gene TRBV5-1; D might be TRBD1 (5 bases). V lost 0 bases and J 1 base, leaving 10 bases between the germline ends. The CDR3 totals 15 residues. Germline values: CDR1 SGHRS, CDR2 YFSETQ. The CDR3 sequence: CASSLVGAQNTEAFF. The DNA of the CDR3 is TGCGCCAGCAGCTTGGTTGGGGCCCAGAACACTGAAGCTTTCTTT.

This chain connects TRBV6-5 to TRBJ1-1; TRBD1 matches at 8 bases. Germline CDR1 MNHEY, CDR2 SVGAGI. V lost 6 bases, J lost 13 bases, and 13 bases stayed unmatched. This CDR3 has 13 residues. The CDR3 nucleotides are TGTGCCAGCAGGACTAGGACAGGGAAGGGTGGTTTCTTT. This codes for CASRTRTGKGGFF.

This chain uses TRBV9 with TRBJ1-1; TRBD1 might be the D (5 bases). Trimming stripped 4 bases from V and 4 bases from J, with 17 bases between. Germline lookup yields CDR1 SGDLS and CDR2 YYNGEE. This CDR3 region has 15 residues. In DNA form, the CDR3 reads TGTGCCAGCAGCACTAGTCGGGGGGTAGGCACTGAAGCTTTCTTT. Translated: CASSTSRGVGTEAFF.

The chain combines TRBV15 with TRBJ2-3; the match to TRBD2 covers 8 bases. The CDR3 length is 17 residues. V lost 6 bases and J lost 2; bases outside the gene matches: 13. Germline V gene sequence: CDR1 LNHNV, CDR2 YYDKDF (reference sequence). The DNA of the CDR3 is TGTGCCACCAGAAGAACTAGCGGCAATACATTCACAGATACGCAGTATTTT. Its translation is CATRRTSGNTFTDTQYF.

V is TRBV7-2 and J is TRBJ2-7; weak D call: TRBD2 (5 bases). The CDR3 runs 14 residues. The ends were cut back, 1 base at V and 7 bases at J, with 14 bases in the middle. The germline V gene encodes CDR1 SGHTA and CDR2 FQGNSA. The CDR3 coding sequence is TGTGCCAGCAGCTTAGTCCGGGATCCGGGGGAGCAGTACTTC. It translates to CASSLVRDPGEQYF.

The genes are TRBV6-6 and TRBJ2-3; TRBD2 aligns across 11 bases. The CDR3 has 14 residues. V was pared by 9 bases and J by 1 base, with 3 bases of the junction left unmatched. Germline V gene lookup returns CDR1 MNHNY and CDR2 SVGAGI (reference sequence). CDR3 bases: TGTGCCAGTCTACTAGCGGGGGGCACAGATACGCAGTATTTT. Encoded protein: CASLLAGGTDTQYF.

The chain has TRBV28 and TRBJ2-1, with TRBD1 as a possible D gene (6 bases). Germline loops: CDR1 MDHEN, CDR2 SYDVKM. V shed 6 bases and J shed 7 bases, with 13 bases lying between them. The CDR3 covers 13 residues. CDR3 in DNA: TGTGCCAGCAGACAGGGTTCCCGAAATGAGCAGTTCTTC. Its translation: CASRQGSRNEQFF.